The 17 T cell receptor beta chains given below trace back to one sample, sequenced in a study of sequential checkpoint blockade in melanoma. The method was immunoSEQ multiplex PCR; TCRdb's version includes in-frame clones alone and lacks a portion of them. In the table there are roughly 2,000 clones, about 20% of which are singletons. Treatment specified: randomized to nivolumab then ipilimumab (arm A) or the reverse (arm B). The sequenced sample was tumor tissue (inferred from file names), obtained from a patient given nivolumab and ipilimumab in sequence. These receptors came from a human donor with melanoma.

The chain is built from TRBV30 and TRBJ1-3; D is uncertain. V lost 5 bases and J 0 bases, leaving 8 bases between the germline ends. The V gene's germline CDR1 is GTSNPN and CDR2 SVGIG (reference sequence). This CDR3 spans 13 amino acids. The CDR3 is CAWDPASGNTIYF. CDR3 in DNA: TGTGCCTGGGACCCGGCCTCTGGAAACACCATATATTTT.

This clone was found a few times. V is TRBV11-3 and J is TRBJ2-3, with D uncertain. V was shortened by 1 base and J by 2 bases, with 10 bases between the two germline ends. CDR3 length: 15 residues. Germline V CDR1 and CDR2: SGHNT, YENEEA. CDR3 coding DNA: TGTGCCAGCAGCTTAGGGTACAGAAACACAGATACGCAGTATTTT. It codes for CASSLGYRNTDTQYF.

The chain employs TRBV28 and TRBJ2-5, with 15 nucleotides matching TRBD2. With 6 bases clipped from V and 5 bases from J, the junction kept 10 bases outside the gene matches. Germline V gene lookup returns CDR1 MDHEN and CDR2 SYDVKM. This CDR3 comprises 17 residues. CDR3 in amino acids: CASSRTGLAGGGETQYF. In nucleotides, the CDR3 is TGTGCCAGCAGCCGAACCGGACTAGCGGGAGGGGGGGAGACCCAGTACTTC. Full variable domain (rest looked up from reference TRBV28 and TRBJ2-5): DVKVTQSSRYLVKRTGEKVFLECVQDMDHENMFWYRQDPGLGLRLIYFSYDVKMKEKGDIPEGYSVSREKKERFSLILESASTNQTSMYLCASSRTGLAGGGETQYFGPGTRLLVL.

By frequency in the sample, this clone is medium-sized. The CDR3, as DNA: TGTGCCAGCAGTCCTCCGGGACAGGCTTATGGCTACACCTTC. Residues: CASSPPGQAYGYTF. This chain connects TRBV6-8 to TRBJ1-2, with TRBD1 matching over 8 bases. CDR3 length: 14 amino acids. V lost 5 bases, J lost 5 bases, and 7 bases stayed unmatched. Per germline, CDR1 MNHGY and CDR2 SAAAGT.

J is TRBJ2-1 and V is TRBV9; 8 bases map to TRBD1. The germline gives CDR1 SGDLS, CDR2 YYNGEE. The CDR3 length is 13 residues. V shed 7 bases and J 6 bases; nucleotides not matched to a gene: 6. Written as DNA, the CDR3 is TGTGCCAGCCAAGGACAGGGTCCCAATGAGCAGTTCTTC. It codes for CASQGQGPNEQFF.

V and J are TRBV18 and TRBJ1-2; perhaps TRBD1 as D (6 bases). The CDR3 loop spans 12 amino acids. The germline gives CDR1 KGHSH, CDR2 LQKENI. Trimming removed 6 bases at V and 3 bases at J, with 8 bases between. This CDR3 reads CASSEGDYGYTF. The CDR3 nucleotides read TGTGCCAGCTCTGAGGGGGACTATGGCTACACCTTC.

The table lists this clone with many counts. J is TRBJ1-6 and V is TRBV11-3, with TRBD1 matching 8 bases. CDR1 SGHNT and CDR2 YENEEA come from the germline V gene. This CDR3 is 16 amino acids long. Trimming removed 4 bases from V and 1 base from J; junction bases left unmatched: 3. The CDR3, as DNA: TGTGCCAGCAGCTCGCAGGGGGCTTCCTATAATTCACCCCTCCACTTT. This translates into CASSSQGASYNSPLHF.

This clone was picked up a small number of times. V is TRBV28 and J is TRBJ1-2; TRBD1 aligns across 8 bases. The CDR3 extends over 14 amino acids. J lost 6 bases, V lost 4 bases, and 7 bases had no gene match. The germline V gene has CDR1 MDHEN and CDR2 SYDVKM. CDR3 sequence reads: CASSSSTGANGYTF. In DNA form, the CDR3 reads TGTGCCAGCAGTTCCTCGACAGGGGCGAATGGCTACACCTTC.

As to this clone: At one end the junction does not follow the germline gene, possibly because of a read error. In DNA, the CDR3 is TGTGCCAGTAGCATAGCGGGAGGGCCCTCCTACGAGCAGTACTTC. Protein: CASSIAGGPSYEQYF. The chain is built from TRBV19 and TRBJ2-7, with 11 bases matching TRBD2. CDR1 is LNHDA and CDR2 is SQIVND in the germline V gene (reference sequence). The CDR3 spans 15 residues.

This clone was picked up a small number of times. The genes are TRBV6-8 and TRBJ1-6; D unresolved. V was shortened by 4 bases and J by 7 bases, with 14 bases between the two germline ends. CDR3 size: 15 residues. Germline V gene data show CDR1 as MNHGY and CDR2 as SAAAGT. The CDR3 DNA reads TGTGCCAGCAGTTTCGCGTTATCTACAAATTCACCCCTCCACTTT. This encodes CASSFALSTNSPLHF.

The chain employs TRBV29-1 and TRBJ2-7, with TRBD2 matching 9 bases. Germline CDR1 SQVTM, CDR2 ANQGSEA. The CDR3 covers 15 residues. Trimming cost V 3 bases and J 6 bases; bases outside gene matches: 12. The CDR3 DNA is TGCAGCGTTGAGGTTTTGTCTAGCGGGAAGAGCGAGCAGTACTTC. Encoded protein: CSVEVLSSGKSEQYF.

The J gene is TRBJ2-7, the V gene TRBV29-1; 11 positions match TRBD2. V was clipped by 5 bases and J by 4 bases; unmatched bases: 4. CDR1 is SQVTM, CDR2 ANQGSEA, per germline. The CDR3 totals 13 residues. CDR3 sequence (DNA): TGCAGCGTTATAGCGGGGGGGGCGTACGAGCAGTACTTC. Translated, it gives CSVIAGGAYEQYF.

The chain has TRBV18 and TRBJ2-1; D is uncertain. The length of the CDR3 is 13 residues. Trimming took 3 bases from V and 1 from J, leaving 4 bases between them. CDR1 and CDR2 from the germline V gene are KGHSH and LQKENI. The CDR3 nucleotides are TGTGCCAGCTCACCTCCTTCCTACAATGAGCAGTTCTTC. Protein: CASSPPSYNEQFF.

The rearrangement uses TRBV28 and TRBJ1-2; TRBD1 might be the D (5 bases). The CDR3 runs to 14 residues. Germline V CDR1 and CDR2: MDHEN, SYDVKM. With 7 bases removed from V and 4 bases from J, the gap between germline ends came to 16 bases. The CDR3: CASIRPGTGYGYTF. The DNA for the CDR3 is TGTGCCAGCATTAGACCAGGGACGGGCTATGGCTACACCTTC.

The chain is built from TRBV30 and TRBJ1-5; the D is unclear. The V gene lost 5 bases and the J gene lost 7 bases, with 15 bases spanning the gap. Germline V gene data show CDR1 as GTSNPN and CDR2 as SVGIG (reference sequence). This CDR3 has 13 amino acids. In DNA, the CDR3 is TGTGCCTGGGGGCTGGGGAACAACCAGCCCCAGCATTTT. This translates into CAWGLGNNQPQHF.

This clone was seen only a few times. The chain has TRBV30 and TRBJ2-5, with D unresolved. The CDR3 consists of 12 residues. The V end lost 4 bases, the J end lost 7 bases, and 13 bases lay between the germline ends. CDR1 GTSNPN and CDR2 SVGIG come from the germline V gene (reference sequence). The CDR3 bases are TGTGCCTGGACCCACTCCCGAGGGACCCAGTACTTC. It codes for CAWTHSRGTQYF.

This clone is labeled as medium-sized. The chain carries TRBV11-3 and TRBJ2-1; TRBD1 aligns across 9 bases. The CDR3 has 16 amino acids. V shed 7 bases, J shed 8 bases, and the junction held 15 bases outside the gene matches. Germline assignment: CDR1 SGHNT and CDR2 YENEEA. This CDR3 reads CASNKRRGQGTYEQFF. DNA of the CDR3: TGTGCCAGCAACAAGCGGAGGGGACAGGGTACGTATGAGCAGTTCTTC.